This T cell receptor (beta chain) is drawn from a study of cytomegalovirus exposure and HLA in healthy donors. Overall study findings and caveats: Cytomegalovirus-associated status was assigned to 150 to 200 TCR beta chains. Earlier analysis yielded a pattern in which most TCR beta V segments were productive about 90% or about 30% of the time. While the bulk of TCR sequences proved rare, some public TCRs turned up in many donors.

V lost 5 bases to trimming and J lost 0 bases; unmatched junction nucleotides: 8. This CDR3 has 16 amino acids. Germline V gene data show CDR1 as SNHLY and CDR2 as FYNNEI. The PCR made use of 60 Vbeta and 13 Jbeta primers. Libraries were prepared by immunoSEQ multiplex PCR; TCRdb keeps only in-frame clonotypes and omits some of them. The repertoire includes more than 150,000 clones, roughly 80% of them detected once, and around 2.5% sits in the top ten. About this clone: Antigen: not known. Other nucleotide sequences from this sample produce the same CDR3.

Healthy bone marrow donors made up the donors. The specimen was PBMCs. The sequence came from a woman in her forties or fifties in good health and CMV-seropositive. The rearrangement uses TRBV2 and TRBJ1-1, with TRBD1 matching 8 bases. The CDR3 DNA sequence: TGTGCCAGCAGTCGACAGGGGTCTTCGATGAACACTGAAGCTTTCTTT. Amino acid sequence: CASSRQGSSMNTEAFF.